One sample yielded the 9 T cell receptor beta chains listed below, sequenced in a study of blood T cell repertoires in COVID-19. Profiled with immunoSEQ multiplex PCR; TCRdb holds only in-frame clones, not every one. The table includes about 230,000 clones, approximately 84% detected once. The sequenced sample consisted of peripheral blood. The receptors stem from a woman at least 80 years old with acute or convalescent COVID-19.

This clone was seen only a few times. The chain couples TRBV6-5 to TRBJ2-6, with D perhaps TRBD1 (6 bases). The CDR3 is made up of 16 amino acids. In germline, CDR1 is MNHEY, CDR2 SVGAGI. V was clipped by 2 bases and J by 0 bases, with 8 bases between them. The CDR3 protein is CASSYQQGSGANVLTF. DNA of the CDR3: TGTGCCAGCAGTTACCAACAGGGCTCTGGGGCCAACGTCCTGACTTTC.

The rearrangement links TRBV7-2 to TRBJ2-6, with D perhaps matching TRBD1 (6 bases). V lost 5 bases to trimming and J lost 4 bases, with 12 bases between them. This CDR3 is 15 amino acids long. Germline loops: CDR1 SGHTA, CDR2 FQGNSA. CDR3 DNA sequence: TGTGCCAGCAGCAACAGGGTCTCCGGGGCCAACGTCCTGACTTTC. As protein: CASSNRVSGANVLTF.

The rearrangement joins TRBV5-6 to TRBJ1-1; 10 bases fit TRBD1. The CDR3 is 15 residues long. V shed 4 bases and J 3 bases; nucleotides not matched to a gene: 6. Germline V CDR1 and CDR2: SGHDT, YYEEEE. CDR3 sequence (DNA): TGTGCCAGCAGCCCTGGGACAGGGGCCGACACTGAAGCTTTCTTT. As protein: CASSPGTGADTEAFF.

The chain couples TRBV2 to TRBJ2-7, with D tentatively TRBD2 (7 bases). This CDR3 has 15 residues. The germline gives CDR1 SNHLY, CDR2 FYNNEI. With 7 bases removed from V and 2 bases from J, the gap between germline ends came to 18 bases. The CDR3 loop is CASKWGGGTTYEQYF. In DNA, the CDR3 is TGTGCCAGCAAATGGGGAGGGGGTACAACCTACGAGCAGTACTTC.

This chain joins TRBV5-1 and TRBJ1-4, with 9 bases that match TRBD1. Germline V lookup: CDR1 SGHRS, CDR2 YFSETQ. Trimming removed 2 bases from V and 6 bases from J; junction bases left unmatched: 11. The CDR3 loop spans 17 amino acids. The CDR3 region is CASSLRGSGQGDEKLFF. The DNA for the CDR3 is TGCGCCAGCAGCTTAAGGGGATCGGGACAGGGAGATGAAAAACTGTTTTTT.

The chain employs TRBV3-1 (or the pseudogene TRBV3-2) and TRBJ1-2; D not resolved. This CDR3 has 13 residues. V was pared by 3 bases and J by 10 bases, with 15 bases between. Germline-derived CDR1 and CDR2 are LGHDT and YNNKEL (reference sequence). CDR3 DNA: TGTGCCAGCAGCCAGGGGAGTTTTAGTGTCTACACCTTC. This gives the protein CASSQGSFSVYTF.

V usage is TRBV12-3 or TRBV12-4 and J usage is TRBJ2-1; D may be TRBD2 (5 bases). The CDR3 loop spans 13 amino acids. The ends were cut back, 4 bases at V and 13 bases at J, with 17 bases in the middle. The CDR3 DNA reads TGTGCCAGCAGTTGGGAGCAGAAGAGCAATCAGTTCTTC. This sequence encodes CASSWEQKSNQFF.

This chain uses TRBV28 with TRBJ1-2, with TRBD1 identical over 12 bases. The trim removed 1 base at V and 8 bases at J, leaving 5 bases unmatched. The CDR3 contains 15 residues. Germline V CDR1 and CDR2: MDHEN, SYDVKM. The CDR3 DNA is TGTGCCAGCAGTTTATCCGGGACAGGGGGCAACGGCTACACCTTC. Its translation is CASSLSGTGGNGYTF.

This clone has a single count. This chain uses TRBV2 with TRBJ1-3; D is ambiguous. Trimming took off 7 bases at V and 0 bases at J, with 22 bases between the two ends. CDR1 is SNHLY, CDR2 FYNNEI, per germline. The CDR3 contains 18 residues. The CDR3, as DNA: TGTGCCAGCATCCGGGGTCGATCCCCAAACTACTCTGGAAACACCATATATTTT. This gives the protein CASIRGRSPNYSGNTIYF.